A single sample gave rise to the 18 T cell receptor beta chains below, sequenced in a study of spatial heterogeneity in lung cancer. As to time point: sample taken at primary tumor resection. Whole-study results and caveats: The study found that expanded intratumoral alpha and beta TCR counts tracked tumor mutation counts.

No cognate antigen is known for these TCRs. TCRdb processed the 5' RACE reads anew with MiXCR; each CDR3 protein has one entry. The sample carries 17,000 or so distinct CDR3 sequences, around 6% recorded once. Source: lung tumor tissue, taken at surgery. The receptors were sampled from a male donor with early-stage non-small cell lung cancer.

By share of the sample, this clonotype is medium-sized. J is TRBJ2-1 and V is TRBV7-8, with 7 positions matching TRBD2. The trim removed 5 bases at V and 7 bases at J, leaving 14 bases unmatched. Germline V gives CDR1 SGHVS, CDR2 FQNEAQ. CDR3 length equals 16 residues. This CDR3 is CASSQDYAGVWNEQFF. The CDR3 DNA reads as TGTGCCAGCAGCCAGGACTATGCGGGAGTATGGAATGAGCAGTTCTTC.

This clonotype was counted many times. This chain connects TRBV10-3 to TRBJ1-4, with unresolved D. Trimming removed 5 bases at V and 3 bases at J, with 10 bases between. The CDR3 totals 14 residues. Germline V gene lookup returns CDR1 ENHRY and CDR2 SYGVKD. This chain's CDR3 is CAISTPGSNEKLFF. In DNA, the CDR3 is TGTGCCATCAGTACTCCGGGATCTAATGAAAAACTGTTTTTT.

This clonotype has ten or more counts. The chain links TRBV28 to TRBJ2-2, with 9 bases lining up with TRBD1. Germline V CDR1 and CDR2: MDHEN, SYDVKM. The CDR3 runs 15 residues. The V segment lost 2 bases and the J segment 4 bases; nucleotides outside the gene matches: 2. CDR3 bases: TGTGCCAGCAGTTTAGCGACAGGGGGCACCGGGGAGCTGTTTTTT. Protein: CASSLATGGTGELFF.

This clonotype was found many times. CDR3: CASRPSGATNTGELFF. The CDR3 DNA reads as TGTGCCAGCAGACCTAGCGGGGCTACGAACACCGGGGAGCTGTTTTTT. The rearrangement links TRBV6-5 to TRBJ2-2; 9 positions match TRBD2. The germline gives CDR1 MNHEY, CDR2 SVGAGI. This CDR3 region has 16 residues. J was trimmed by 0 bases and V by 6 bases; bases with no gene match: 5.

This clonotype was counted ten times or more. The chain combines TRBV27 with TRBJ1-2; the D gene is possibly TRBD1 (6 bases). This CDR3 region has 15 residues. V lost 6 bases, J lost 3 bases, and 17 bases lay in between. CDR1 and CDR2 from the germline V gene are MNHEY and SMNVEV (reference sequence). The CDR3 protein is CASRTTGPTHYGYTF. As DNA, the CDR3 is TGTGCCAGCAGGACGACAGGTCCGACTCACTATGGCTACACCTTC.

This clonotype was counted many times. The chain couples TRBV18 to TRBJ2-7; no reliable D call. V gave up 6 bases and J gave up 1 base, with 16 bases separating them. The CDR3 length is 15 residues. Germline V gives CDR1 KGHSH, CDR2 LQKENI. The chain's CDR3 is CASSPSYGPSYEQYF. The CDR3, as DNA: TGTGCCAGCTCCCCCAGTTATGGGCCGTCCTACGAGCAGTACTTC.

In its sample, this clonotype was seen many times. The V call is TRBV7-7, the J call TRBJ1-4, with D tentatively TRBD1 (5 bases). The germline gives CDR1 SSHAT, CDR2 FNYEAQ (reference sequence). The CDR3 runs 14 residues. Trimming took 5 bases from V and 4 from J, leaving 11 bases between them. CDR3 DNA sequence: TGTGCCAGCAGCCCAGACAGATATAATGAAAAACTGTTTTTT. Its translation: CASSPDRYNEKLFF.

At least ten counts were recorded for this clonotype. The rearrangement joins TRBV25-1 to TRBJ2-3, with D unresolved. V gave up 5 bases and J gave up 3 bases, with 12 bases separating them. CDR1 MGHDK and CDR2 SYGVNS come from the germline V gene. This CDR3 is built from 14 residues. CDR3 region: CASSWASLTDTQYF. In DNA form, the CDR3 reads TGTGCCAGCAGTTGGGCTAGTCTTACAGATACGCAGTATTTT.

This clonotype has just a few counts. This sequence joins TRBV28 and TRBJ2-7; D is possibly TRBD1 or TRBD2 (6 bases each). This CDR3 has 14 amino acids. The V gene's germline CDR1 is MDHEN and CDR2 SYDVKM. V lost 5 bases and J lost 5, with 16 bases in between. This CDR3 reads CASSVPGASDEQYF. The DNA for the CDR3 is TGTGCCAGCAGTGTTCCGGGGGCCTCAGACGAGCAGTACTTC.

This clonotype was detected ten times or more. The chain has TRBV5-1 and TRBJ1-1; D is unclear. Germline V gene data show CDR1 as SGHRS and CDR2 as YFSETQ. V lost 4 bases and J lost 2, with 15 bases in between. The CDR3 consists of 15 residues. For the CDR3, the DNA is TGCGCCAGCAGCCCTCGTCAGGATATTAACACTGAAGCTTTCTTT. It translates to CASSPRQDINTEAFF.

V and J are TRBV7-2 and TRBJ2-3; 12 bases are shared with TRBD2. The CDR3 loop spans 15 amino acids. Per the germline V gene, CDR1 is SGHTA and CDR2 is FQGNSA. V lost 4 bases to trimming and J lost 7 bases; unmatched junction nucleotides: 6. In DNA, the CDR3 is TGTGCCAGCAGCTCCCTAGCGGGGGGGCAAAATACGCAGTATTTT. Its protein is CASSSLAGGQNTQYF.

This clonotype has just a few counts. The CDR3 DNA is TGTGCCAGCTCGTCGGCGATTATGAACACTGAAGCTTTCTTT. Protein: CASSSAIMNTEAFF. The rearrangement links TRBV18 to TRBJ1-1; no reliable D call. The CDR3 has 14 residues. Between the trimmed V and J ends, which lost 6 bases and 0 bases, there was a span of 11 bases. CDR1 and CDR2 from the germline V gene are KGHSH and LQKENI.

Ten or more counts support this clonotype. The chain's CDR3 is CASRDTAGLLKETQYF. DNA for the CDR3: TGCGCCAGCAGAGATACAGCGGGACTATTGAAAGAGACCCAGTACTTC. This rearrangement joins TRBV5-1 to TRBJ2-5, with 7 bases lining up with TRBD2. Germline assignment: CDR1 SGHRS and CDR2 YFSETQ. V was pared by 5 bases and J by 3 bases, with 13 bases of the junction left unmatched. The CDR3 is 16 amino acids.

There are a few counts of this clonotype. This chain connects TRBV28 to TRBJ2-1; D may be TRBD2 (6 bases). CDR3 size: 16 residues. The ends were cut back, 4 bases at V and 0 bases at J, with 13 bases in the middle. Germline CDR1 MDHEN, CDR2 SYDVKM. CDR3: CASSSSSAPSYNEQFF. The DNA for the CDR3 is TGTGCCAGCAGTTCCTCTAGCGCCCCCTCCTACAATGAGCAGTTCTTC.

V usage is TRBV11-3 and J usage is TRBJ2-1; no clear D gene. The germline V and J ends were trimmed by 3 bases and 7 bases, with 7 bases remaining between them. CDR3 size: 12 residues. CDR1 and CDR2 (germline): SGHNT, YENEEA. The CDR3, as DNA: TGTGCCAGCAGCTTGTTAGGGAATGAGCAGTTCTTC. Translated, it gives CASSLLGNEQFF.

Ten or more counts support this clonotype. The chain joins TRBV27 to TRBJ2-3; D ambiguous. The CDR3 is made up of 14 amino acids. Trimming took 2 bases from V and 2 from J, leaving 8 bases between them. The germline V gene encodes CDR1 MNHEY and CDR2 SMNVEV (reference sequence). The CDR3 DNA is TGTGCCAGCAGTTTAACTATCCCCACAGATACGCAGTATTTT. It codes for CASSLTIPTDTQYF.

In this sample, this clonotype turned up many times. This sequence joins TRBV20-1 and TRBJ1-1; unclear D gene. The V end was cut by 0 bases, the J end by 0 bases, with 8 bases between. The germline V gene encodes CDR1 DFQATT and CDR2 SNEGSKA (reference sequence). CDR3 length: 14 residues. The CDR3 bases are TGCAGTGCTAGAGATCCTTTAATGAACACTGAAGCTTTCTTT. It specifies CSARDPLMNTEAFF.

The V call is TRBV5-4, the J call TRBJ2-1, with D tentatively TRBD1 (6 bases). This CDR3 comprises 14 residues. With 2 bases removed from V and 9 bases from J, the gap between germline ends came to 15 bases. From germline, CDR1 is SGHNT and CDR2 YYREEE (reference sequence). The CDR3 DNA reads TGTGCCAGCAGCTTCGGTTCAGGGGCCCCTGAGCAGTTCTTC. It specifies CASSFGSGAPEQFF.